The 2 T cell receptor beta chains in this list originate from one sample, sequenced in a study of metastatic and nonmetastatic thyroid tumors. All patients reached thyroid surgery having received no treatment beforehand. Via MiXCR, TCRdb re-called the PCR reads. The sample includes about 38,000 clones, approximately 51% of them seen just once. Sequencing was done on a sample of tumor tissue. Receptors were obtained from a male donor with papillary thyroid cancer or a benign thyroid nodule (not recorded which). Some clones in this sample may be carry-over from other donors' samples.

The gene calls are TRBV28 and TRBJ1-1; D gene uncertain. CDR3 length equals 15 residues. The germline gives CDR1 MDHEN, CDR2 SYDVKM. V was shortened by 3 bases and J by 4 bases, with 15 bases between the two germline ends. CDR3 in DNA: TGTGCCAGCAGTTTGGAGACGTCGTGGCTCACTGAAGCTTTCTTT. This translates into CASSLETSWLTEAFF. Complete variable domain (other parts from reference TRBV28 and TRBJ1-1): DVKVTQSSRYLVKRTGEKVFLECVQDMDHENMFWYRQDPGLGLRLIYFSYDVKMKEKGDIPEGYSVSREKKERFSLILESASTNQTSMYLCASSLETSWLTEAFFGQGTRLTVV.

The chain combines TRBV7-9 with TRBJ2-7; no clear D. Looked up from germline, CDR1 is SEHNR and CDR2 is FQNEAQ (reference sequence). The V end was cut by 3 bases, the J end by 3 bases, with 9 bases between. This CDR3 has 13 residues. The chain's CDR3 is CASSFGWGYEQYF. The CDR3 region has the DNA TGTGCCAGCAGCTTTGGGTGGGGCTACGAGCAGTACTTC. Variable domain in full (rest from reference TRBV7-9 and TRBJ2-7): DTGVSQNPRHKITKRGQNVTFRCDPISEHNRLYWYRQTLGQGPEFLTYFQNEAQLEKSRLLSDRFSAERPKGSFSTLEIQRTEQGDSAMYLCASSFGWGYEQYFGPGTRLTVT.